This section outlines one TCR beta chain sequence together with its context. Antigen specificity is unknown. This entry comes from a study of siplizumab effects on memory and regulatory T cells. The junction had 10 bases not matched to a gene; V was cut back by 7 bases and J by 1 base. Germline V lookup: CDR1 MDHEN, CDR2 SYDVKM. The CDR3 runs 16 residues. The assay was immunoSEQ multiplex PCR, and TCRdb's table has in-frame clones only and misses some. The sample yields around 94,000 clones, about 90% seen once. Study-wide findings and caveats: Solely a minor proportion of alloreactive clones could be assigned to unstimulated subsets.

The sequencing input was CD4+ T cells sorted from blood. The receptor's source is a human donor in good health. This rearrangement joins TRBV28 to TRBJ1-3, with TRBD1 matching over 7 bases. The CDR3 DNA follows: TGTGCCAGCATGAGGGGGCCGGCGGTATCTGGAAACACCATATATTTT. This gives the protein CASMRGPAVSGNTIYF. Supplemented by reference TRBV28 and TRBJ1-3, the full variable domain reads DVKVTQSSRYLVKRTGEKVFLECVQDMDHENMFWYRQDPGLGLRLIYFSYDVKMKEKGDIPEGYSVSREKKERFSLILESASTNQTSMYLCASMRGPAVSGNTIYFGEGSWLTVV.